This T cell receptor beta chain was captured by sequencing in a study of cytomegalovirus exposure and HLA in healthy donors. Primers: 60 Vbeta forward and 13 Jbeta reverse. Measured with immunoSEQ multiplex PCR; TCRdb has only the in-frame clones, and not every one. The sample lists fewer than 150,000 clones, under 80% occurring once. After removal of 4 bases from V and 1 base from J, the junction contained 6 bases not matched to a gene. CDR1 SGHNT and CDR2 YYREEE come from the germline V gene (reference sequence). The CDR3 length is 15 residues. This clone came up once. This TCR came from a woman aged 45-65 years in good health and CMV-seropositive. This chain joins TRBV5-4 and TRBJ1-1, with 8 bases matching TRBD1. The material sequenced was PBMCs. Here the CDR3 reads CASSLGGTGNTEAFF. The CDR3 coding sequence is TGTGCCAGCAGCCTGGGCGGGACAGGGAACACTGAAGCTTTCTTT. The entire variable domain, with the rest obtained from reference TRBV5-4 and TRBJ1-1, is as follows: ETGVTQSPTHLIKTRGQQVTLRCSSQSGHNTVSWYQQALGQGPQFIFQYYREEENGRGNFPPRFSGLQFPNYSSELNVNALELDDSALYLCASSLGGTGNTEAFFGQGTRLTVV.